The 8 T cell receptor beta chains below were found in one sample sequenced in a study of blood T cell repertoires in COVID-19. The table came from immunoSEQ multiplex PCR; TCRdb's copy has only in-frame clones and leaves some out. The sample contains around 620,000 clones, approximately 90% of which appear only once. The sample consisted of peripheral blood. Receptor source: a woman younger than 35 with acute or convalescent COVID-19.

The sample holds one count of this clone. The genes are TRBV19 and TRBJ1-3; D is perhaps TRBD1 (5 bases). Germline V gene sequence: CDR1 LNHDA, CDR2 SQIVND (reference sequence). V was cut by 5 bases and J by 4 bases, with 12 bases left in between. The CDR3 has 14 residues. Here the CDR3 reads CASSGWGKGNTIYF. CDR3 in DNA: TGTGCCAGTAGTGGGTGGGGCAAGGGAAACACCATATATTTT.

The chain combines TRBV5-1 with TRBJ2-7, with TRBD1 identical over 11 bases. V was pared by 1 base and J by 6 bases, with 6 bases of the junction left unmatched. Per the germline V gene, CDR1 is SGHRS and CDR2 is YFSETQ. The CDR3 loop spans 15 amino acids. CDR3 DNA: TGCGCCAGCAGCTTGTCTGGACAGGGGGCTCCCGAGCAGTACTTC. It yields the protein CASSLSGQGAPEQYF. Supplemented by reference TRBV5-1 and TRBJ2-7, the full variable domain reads KAGVTQTPRYLIKTRGQQVTLSCSPISGHRSVSWYQQTPGQGLQFLFEYFSETQRNKGNFPGRFSGRQFSNSRSEMNVSTLELGDSALYLCASSLSGQGAPEQYFGPGTRLTVT.

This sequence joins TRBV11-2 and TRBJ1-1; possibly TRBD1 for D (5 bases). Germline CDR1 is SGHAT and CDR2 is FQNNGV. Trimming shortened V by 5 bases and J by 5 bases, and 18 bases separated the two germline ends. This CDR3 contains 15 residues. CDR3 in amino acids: CASSRRGPQDTEAFF. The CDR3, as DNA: TGTGCCAGCAGCCGGAGGGGACCCCAAGATACTGAAGCTTTCTTT. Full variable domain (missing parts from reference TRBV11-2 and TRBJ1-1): EAGVAQSPRYKIIEKRQSVAFWCNPISGHATLYWYQQILGQGPKLLIQFQNNGVVDDSQLPKDRFSAERLKGVDSTLKIQPAKLEDSAVYLCASSRRGPQDTEAFFGQGTRLTVV.

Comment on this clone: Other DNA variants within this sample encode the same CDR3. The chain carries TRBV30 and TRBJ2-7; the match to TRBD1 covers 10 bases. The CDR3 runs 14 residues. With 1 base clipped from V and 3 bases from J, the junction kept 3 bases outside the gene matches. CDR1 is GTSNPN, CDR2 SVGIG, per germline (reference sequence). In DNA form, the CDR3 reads TGTGCCTGGAGTGCGGACAGGGGGAGCTACGAGCAGTACTTC. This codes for CAWSADRGSYEQYF. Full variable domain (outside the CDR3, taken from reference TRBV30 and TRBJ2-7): SQTIHQWPATLVQPVGSPLSLECTVEGTSNPNLYWYRQAAGRGLQLLFYSVGIGQISSEVPQNLSASRPQDRQFILSSKKLLLSDSGFYLCAWSADRGSYEQYFGPGTRLTVT.

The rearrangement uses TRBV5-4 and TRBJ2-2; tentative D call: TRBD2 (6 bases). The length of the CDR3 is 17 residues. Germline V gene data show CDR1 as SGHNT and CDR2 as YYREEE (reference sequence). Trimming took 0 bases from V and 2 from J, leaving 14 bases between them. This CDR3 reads CASSLGTAGLNTGELFF. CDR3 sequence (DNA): TGTGCCAGCAGCTTGGGCACAGCGGGCTTAAACACCGGGGAGCTGTTTTTT.

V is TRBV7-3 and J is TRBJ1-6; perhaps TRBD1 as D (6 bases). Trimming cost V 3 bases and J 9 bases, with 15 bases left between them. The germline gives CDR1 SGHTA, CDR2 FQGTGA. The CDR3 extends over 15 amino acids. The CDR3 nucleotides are TGTGCCAGCAGCTTGTTTGAACAGGGTTTTTCACCCCTCCACTTT. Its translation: CASSLFEQGFSPLHF. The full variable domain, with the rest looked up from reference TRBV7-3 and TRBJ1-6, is GAGVSQTPSNKVTEKGKYVELRCDPISGHTALYWYRQSLGQGPEFLIYFQGTGAADDSGLPNDRFFAVRPEGSVSTLKIQRTERGDSAVYLCASSLFEQGFSPLHFGNGTRLTVT.

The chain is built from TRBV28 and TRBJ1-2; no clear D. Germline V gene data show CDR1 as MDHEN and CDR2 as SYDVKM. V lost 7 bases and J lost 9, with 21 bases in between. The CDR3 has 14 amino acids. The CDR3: CASTYIRRYGSYTF. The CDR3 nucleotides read TGTGCCAGCACCTATATCCGGAGGTACGGTAGCTACACCTTC.

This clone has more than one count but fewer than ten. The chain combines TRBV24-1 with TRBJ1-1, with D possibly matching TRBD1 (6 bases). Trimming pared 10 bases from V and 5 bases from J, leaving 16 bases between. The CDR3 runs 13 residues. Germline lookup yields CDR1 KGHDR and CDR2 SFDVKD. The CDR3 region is CATALQGKTEAFF. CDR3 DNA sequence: TGTGCCACGGCTCTACAGGGAAAGACTGAAGCTTTCTTT.